These 17 T cell receptor beta chains were all obtained from the same sample, sequenced in a study of vaccination and CD4 T cells after COVID-19. The antigens for these receptors are not known. The treatment here: approximately 11-day PBMC culture with coronavirus spike peptide pools or control peptides (ViraFEST assay). Cultured CD4+ T cell DNA was sequenced using the Oncomine TCR Beta short-read assay. TCRdb used MiXCR to reprocess the PCR reads, holding one entry per CDR3 protein. The sample consists of around 15,000 distinct CDR3 sequences, less than 60% of them appearing once. Sequences were obtained from CD4+ T cells from blood, cultured in vitro. These receptors all stem from a human donor who had recovered from COVID-19.

There are a few counts of this clonotype. The genes are TRBV7-9 and TRBJ1-6, with 9 bases fitting TRBD1. Germline V CDR1 and CDR2: SEHNR, FQNEAQ (reference sequence). The length of the CDR3 is 16 residues. Trimming at V came to 1 base and at J to 9 bases, leaving 7 bases not matched to a gene. In DNA form, the CDR3 reads TGTGCCAGCAGCTTAGAGCCGGGACAGGGAGGTTCACCCCTCCACTTT. The encoded protein is CASSLEPGQGGSPLHF.

V is TRBV4-2 and J is TRBJ1-3; D ambiguous. The V gene lost 2 bases and the J gene lost 4 bases, with 12 bases spanning the gap. The CDR3 runs to 15 residues. In germline, CDR1 is LGHNA, CDR2 YNFKEQ. In DNA form, the CDR3 reads TGTGCCAGCAGCCAACCAAGGGATTCGGGAAACACCATATATTTT. Encoded protein: CASSQPRDSGNTIYF.

This clonotype is a singleton in its sample. The chain is built from TRBV20-1 and TRBJ2-5; a weak D match, TRBD2 (6 bases). There are 13 residues in the CDR3. Germline V lookup: CDR1 DFQATT, CDR2 SNEGSKA (reference sequence). Trimming took 2 bases from V and 5 from J, leaving 12 bases between them. CDR3 region: CSARFPSGETQYF. The CDR3 bases are TGCAGTGCTAGATTCCCCAGCGGGGAGACCCAGTACTTC.

This clonotype was picked up a small number of times. CDR3 residues: CSATDPRGQYGYTF. The CDR3 nucleotides are TGCAGTGCTACAGACCCCCGGGGGCAATATGGCTACACCTTC. The chain uses TRBV20-1 and TRBJ1-2; perhaps TRBD1 as D (6 bases). CDR1 is DFQATT and CDR2 is SNEGSKA in the germline V gene (reference sequence). Trimming cost V 4 bases and J 5 bases, with 17 bases left between them. The CDR3 loop spans 14 amino acids.

This clonotype showed up just a few times. V gene TRBV6-5 combines with J gene TRBJ1-2; 9 nucleotides align to TRBD1. V shed 4 bases and J 0 bases; nucleotides not matched to a gene: 3. This CDR3 has 15 residues. The germline V gene has CDR1 MNHEY and CDR2 SVGAGI. CDR3: CASSSRDRANYGYTF. In DNA form, the CDR3 reads TGTGCCAGCAGTTCTCGGGACAGGGCTAACTATGGCTACACCTTC.

This clonotype was detected a few times. V and J are TRBV20-1 and TRBJ2-7; the D gene is possibly TRBD1 (5 bases). Germline lookup yields CDR1 DFQATT and CDR2 SNEGSKA (reference sequence). Deletions cut 3 bases from V and 6 bases from J, with 12 bases between. The CDR3 loop spans 12 amino acids. The CDR3 nucleotides read TGCAGTGCTAGGACAGTTCCCACCGAGCAGTACTTC. It yields the protein CSARTVPTEQYF.

This clonotype was seen more than once but under ten times. In DNA, the CDR3 is TGTGCCAGCAGTTACGAGGCAGGGAGGCGGGAGACCCAGTACTTC. Its protein is CASSYEAGRRETQYF. The chain uses TRBV6-2 or TRBV6-3 and TRBJ2-5, with TRBD2 as a possible D gene (6 bases). The CDR3 is made up of 15 amino acids. V was shortened by 2 bases and J by 5 bases, with 15 bases between the two germline ends. CDR1 MNHEY and CDR2 SVGEGT come from the germline V gene.

This clonotype has more than one count but fewer than ten. The V gene is TRBV15, the J gene TRBJ2-1; a weak D match, TRBD2 (6 bases). CDR3 length: 15 amino acids. Germline CDR1 is LNHNV and CDR2 is YYDKDF (reference sequence). V dropped 6 bases and J dropped 6 bases, with 18 bases sitting between them. The CDR3 DNA is TGTGCCACCAGTGATCTGCGGGGTGCGCGCAATGAGCAGTTCTTC. This codes for CATSDLRGARNEQFF.

V usage is TRBV24-1 and J usage is TRBJ2-5; 14 bases match TRBD2. This CDR3 has 16 residues. With 12 bases clipped from V and 3 bases from J, the junction kept 11 bases outside the gene matches. Germline lookup yields CDR1 KGHDR and CDR2 SFDVKD. The CDR3, as DNA: TGTGCCGTCAAGGGACCGGGACTAGCGGGAGAAGAGACCCAGTACTTC. This sequence encodes CAVKGPGLAGEETQYF.

This clonotype is classed as large. V and J are TRBV2 and TRBJ1-4; D perhaps matches TRBD1 (5 bases). The V gene lost 1 base and the J gene lost 10 bases, with 13 bases spanning the gap. Germline CDR1 SNHLY, CDR2 FYNNEI. This CDR3 has 14 amino acids. The CDR3 reads CASSEGRDGGKLFF. The CDR3 bases are TGTGCCAGCAGTGAAGGCAGGGATGGGGGAAAACTGTTTTTT.

The chain has TRBV24-1 and TRBJ2-1, with D possibly TRBD1 on 6 matching bases. With 6 bases removed from V and 0 bases from J, the gap between germline ends came to 8 bases. This CDR3 contains 14 residues. The germline V gene has CDR1 KGHDR and CDR2 SFDVKD. DNA of the CDR3: TGTGCCACCAGTATACAGGGCTCCTACAATGAGCAGTTCTTC. Residues: CATSIQGSYNEQFF.

V is TRBV5-1 and J is TRBJ1-1; possible D gene TRBD1, 6 bases. The germline CDR1 and CDR2 sequences are SGHRS and YFSETQ. CDR3 size: 15 residues. Trimming took off 4 bases at V and 3 bases at J, with 16 bases between the two ends. The CDR3 region has the DNA TGCGCCAGCAGCCCGACAGGAGACTCCTACACTGAAGCTTTCTTT. Its translation is CASSPTGDSYTEAFF.

The chain uses TRBV5-1 and TRBJ2-5, with 7 positions matching TRBD2. Germline loops: CDR1 SGHRS, CDR2 YFSETQ. V shed 0 bases and J 3 bases; nucleotides not matched to a gene: 5. There are 15 residues in the CDR3. Here the CDR3 reads CASSLAGTTEETQYF. The DNA for the CDR3 is TGCGCCAGCAGCTTGGCGGGGACTACAGAAGAGACCCAGTACTTC. The entire variable domain, with the rest obtained from reference TRBV5-1 and TRBJ2-5, is as follows: KAGVTQTPRYLIKTRGQQVTLSCSPISGHRSVSWYQQTPGQGLQFLFEYFSETQRNKGNFPGRFSGRQFSNSRSEMNVSTLELGDSALYLCASSLAGTTEETQYFGPGTRLLVL.

This sequence joins TRBV30 and TRBJ1-6, with D perhaps TRBD1 (5 bases). This CDR3 region has 13 residues. Germline V gives CDR1 GTSNPN, CDR2 SVGIG (reference sequence). V lost 2 bases and J lost 12, with 14 bases in between. CDR3 nucleotides: TGTGCCTGGAGTAGAACAGGACTTGAACCCCTCCACTTT. Protein product: CAWSRTGLEPLHF.

The rearrangement links TRBV7-2 to TRBJ1-2; TRBD1 matches at 7 bases. This CDR3 is built from 14 residues. Germline V gene sequence: CDR1 SGHTA, CDR2 FQGNSA. With V trimmed by 7 bases and J by 5 bases, 10 bases remained unmatched. This CDR3 is CASNPQTGSYGYTF. CDR3 bases: TGTGCCAGCAACCCACAGACAGGGAGTTATGGCTACACCTTC.

The chain is built from TRBV7-9 and TRBJ2-6; D might be TRBD1 (5 bases). This CDR3 is built from 19 residues. Germline V gene sequence: CDR1 SEHNR, CDR2 FQNEAQ (reference sequence). Trimming pared 0 bases from V and 11 bases from J, leaving 26 bases between. The CDR3 loop is CASSLARPRPIDGHHVLTF. CDR3 sequence (DNA): TGTGCCAGCAGCTTAGCGCGACCCCGACCGATAGACGGACATCACGTCCTGACTTTC.

The rearrangement uses TRBV2 and TRBJ1-5; no firm D call. Trimming shortened V by 0 bases and J by 5 bases, and 11 bases separated the two germline ends. This CDR3 is built from 15 residues. Germline CDR1 SNHLY, CDR2 FYNNEI. In DNA, the CDR3 is TGTGCCAGCAGTGAAGCTGGGTTTAGGGATCAGCCCCAGCATTTT. Protein: CASSEAGFRDQPQHF.